This T cell receptor beta chain comes out of a study of blood T cell repertoires in COVID-19 (dated by TCRdb to 2018 to 2020). About the investigation overall: Samples covering the acute and convalescent phases of COVID-19 were provided by collaborators in the United States, Italy and Spain. The prospective study material was composed of cDNA or gDNA derived from T cells, B-cell-depleted T cells, or PBMCs. Deeply sampled blood TCRbeta repertoires from subjects exposed to, actively infected with, or recovered from COVID-19 were included in the dataset. The repertoires were released in a freely available public database intended as a resource for research on the immune response to SARS-CoV-2. The samples were drawn from two sources: the first 160 participants of the ongoing ImmuneRACE study, and fewer than 1,500 subjects contributed by 6 global collaborators. Sample metadata almost always included a de-identified subject ID, COVID-19 status, age in years and sex. Where available, HLA class I and class II types were obtained from metadata supplied by the sample provider rather than from assay-based typing.

Via the germline V gene, CDR1 is SGHTA and CDR2 FQGNSA. V was cut back by 5 bases and J by 4 bases, leaving a gap of 8 bases between them. Spanning cysteine to phenylalanine, the CDR3 consists of 12 amino acids. Kept here is only the CDR3 DNA, which spans 36 bases and is read in frame from base 1. The immunoSEQ Assay, a bias-controlled multiplex PCR, was used to amplify TCRbeta CDR3 regions from genomic DNA. Per the source publication's procedure: Within the assay, amplification of reference gene primers was used to estimate how many nucleated cells each sample contained. Sequence reads were collapsed and filtered to measure the absolute abundance of every unique TCRbeta CDR3 rearrangement. For each sample, productive Simpson clonality was calculated by taking the square root of Simpson's diversity index across productive rearrangements. TCRdb obtained this table from immuneACCESS and retained in-frame rearrangements with V and J assigned. These tables miss some clones; where compared with another copy, unresolved V genes account for less than half of the shortfall, and the remainder is unexplained. The DNA gave D and trimming, while V, J and clone size come from that table. The sample includes tens of thousands of clones, with roughly 91% observed a single time. Roughly 0.47% of the sample rests with the top ten.

At one collaborating source in Seattle, patients were enrolled during active infection and were followed longitudinally through the course of disease. Collaborating institutions collected whole blood in K2EDTA tubes following their own protocols. For TCRbeta analysis, collaborators shipped samples as frozen whole blood, isolated PBMCs, or DNA extracted from either of those sample types. A word on this clone: It lacks a known antigen. Base quality data are lacking; no much larger clone is found one base away.

Study-wide conclusions, independent of this receptor: The quantity of clinical and demographic metadata differed by source and by participant and was supplied without curation.

The chain is made from TRBV7-2 and TRBJ2-5, with the D gene not confidently named. The clonotype was recovered from a man aged 50 or older with COVID-19, enrolled during active disease. Sequenced input: peripheral blood. The DNA sequence follows: TGTGCCAGCAGCAGTCAGGTAGAGACCCAGTACTTC. Its product reads: CASSSQVETQYF.